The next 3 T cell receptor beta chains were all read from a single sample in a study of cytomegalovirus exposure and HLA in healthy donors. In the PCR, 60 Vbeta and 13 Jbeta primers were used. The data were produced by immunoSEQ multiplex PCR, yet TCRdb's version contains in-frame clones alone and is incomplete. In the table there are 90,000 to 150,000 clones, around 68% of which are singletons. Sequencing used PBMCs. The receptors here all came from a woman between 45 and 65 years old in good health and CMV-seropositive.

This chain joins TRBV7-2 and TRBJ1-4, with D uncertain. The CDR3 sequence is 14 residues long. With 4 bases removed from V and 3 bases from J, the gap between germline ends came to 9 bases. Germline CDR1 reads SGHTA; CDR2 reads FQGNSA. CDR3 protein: CASSSDTSNEKLFF. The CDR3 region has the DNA TGTGCCAGCAGCTCCGACACCTCTAATGAAAAACTGTTTTTT.

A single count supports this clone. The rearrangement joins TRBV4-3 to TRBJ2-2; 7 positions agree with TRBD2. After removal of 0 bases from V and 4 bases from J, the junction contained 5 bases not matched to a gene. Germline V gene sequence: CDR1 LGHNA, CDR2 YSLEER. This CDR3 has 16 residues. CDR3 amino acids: CASSQDRGSGTGELFF. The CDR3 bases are TGCGCCAGCAGCCAAGATCGCGGGAGCGGCACCGGGGAGCTGTTTTTT.

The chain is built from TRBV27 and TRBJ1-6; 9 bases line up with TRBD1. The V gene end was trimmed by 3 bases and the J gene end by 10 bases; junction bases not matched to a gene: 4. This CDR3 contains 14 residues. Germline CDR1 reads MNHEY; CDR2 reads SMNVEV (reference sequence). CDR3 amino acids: CASSFTGGQSPLHF. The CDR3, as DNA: TGTGCCAGCAGTTTCACAGGGGGCCAATCACCCCTCCACTTT.